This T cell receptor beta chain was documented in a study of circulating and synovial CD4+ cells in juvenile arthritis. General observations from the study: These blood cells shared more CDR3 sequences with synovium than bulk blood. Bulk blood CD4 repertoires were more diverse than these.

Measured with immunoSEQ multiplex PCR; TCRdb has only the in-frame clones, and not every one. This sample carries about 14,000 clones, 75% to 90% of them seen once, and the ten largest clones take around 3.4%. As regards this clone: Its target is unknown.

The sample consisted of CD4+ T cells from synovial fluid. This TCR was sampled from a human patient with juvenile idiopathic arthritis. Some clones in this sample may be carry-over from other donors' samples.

CDR3 protein: CASSPGLAGDIQYF. The CDR3 nucleotides read TGTGCCAGCAGCCCGGGACTAGCGGGGGACATTCAGTACTTC. The chain employs TRBV7-2 and TRBJ2-4; TRBD2 matches 14 bases. CDR3 size: 14 residues. V lost 5 bases and J lost 8; bases outside the gene matches: 2. Germline values: CDR1 SGHTA, CDR2 FQGNSA.